These T cell receptor beta chains were read from a single sample in a study of PD-1 blockade in classical Hodgkin lymphoma. Profiled with immunoSEQ multiplex PCR; TCRdb holds only in-frame clones, not every one. The sample yields 40,000 or so clones, 87% seen once. Sequenced here: peripheral blood mononuclear cells (PBMCs), sampled at baseline. These TCRs come from a human donor with classical Hodgkin lymphoma. Each CDR3 is given with its conserved first and last residue.

>TRBV19
CASSLGQGAGQPQHF
>TRBV30
CAWSLGLIGNQPQHF
>TRBV27
CASSLSGPTASPLHF
>TRBV2
CASMRQGYEQYF
>TRBV5-1
CASSLSGTSGYEQYF
>TRBV27
CASSTQAGLYQPQHF
>TRBV6-5
CASMKNTEAFF
>TRBV7-3
CASSPPTSFEQYF
>TRBV5-4
CASRQGLGNTGELFF
>TRBV6-4
CATPRGDYTYEQYF
>TRBV7-3
CASSLTPVASGGYEQYF
>TRBV15
CATSRDFGQGRSATF
>TRBV7-8
CASSTGLPRTGETQYF
>TRBV11-2
CASSPGGGTAHYEQYF
>TRBV7-8
CASSLAVATPYEQYF
>TRBV6-5
CASSYIRNTGELFF
>TRBV10-1
CASRATGTGGSNTGELFF
>TRBV7-2
CATHPGLAGGEQFF
>TRBV5-1
CASSQGGGSGNTIYF
>TRBV10-3
CAIRDRVNTEAFF
>TRBV6-4
CASSEGRFLGGYTF
>TRBV7-3
CASIFRTGGGYGYTF
>TRBV19
CASRFSGLTGTEAFF
>TRBV2
CASKESTGGPSEQYF
>TRBV27
CASSGGHRGADYGYTF
>TRBV19
CASSIESDTALTYGYTF
>TRBV27
CASSLTGRIGELFF
>TRBV14
CASSQDSYNEQFF
>TRBV9
CASSVATRGSTDTQYF
>TRBV20-1
CSAQIRTEAFF
>TRBV19
CASSRGDIWGYTF
>TRBV7-2
CASSSSRGRSYEQYF
>TRBV7-9
CASRFPSGVGTNTEAFF
>TRBV11-1
CASSSTTRSYEQYF
>TRBV19
CASSARLTPQETQYF